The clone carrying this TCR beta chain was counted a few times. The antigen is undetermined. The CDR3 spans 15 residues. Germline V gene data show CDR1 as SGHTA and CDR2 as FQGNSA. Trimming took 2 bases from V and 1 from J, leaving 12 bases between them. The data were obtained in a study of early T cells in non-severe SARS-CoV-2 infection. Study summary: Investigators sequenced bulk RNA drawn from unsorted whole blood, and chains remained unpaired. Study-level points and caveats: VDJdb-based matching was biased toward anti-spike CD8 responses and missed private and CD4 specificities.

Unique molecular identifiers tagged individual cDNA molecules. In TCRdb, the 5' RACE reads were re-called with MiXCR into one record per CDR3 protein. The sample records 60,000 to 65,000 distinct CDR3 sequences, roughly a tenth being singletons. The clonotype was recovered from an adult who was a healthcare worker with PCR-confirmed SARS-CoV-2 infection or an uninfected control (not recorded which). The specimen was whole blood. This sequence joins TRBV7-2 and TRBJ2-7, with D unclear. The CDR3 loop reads CASSLLAGSSYEQYV. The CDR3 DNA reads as TGTGCCAGCAGCTTATTGGCAGGATCTTCCTACGAGCAGTACGTC.